This is a list of T cell receptor beta chains from one sample in a study of blood T cell repertoires in COVID-19. Here immunoSEQ multiplex PCR was the method, and the copy in TCRdb shows in-frame clones only, minus some. The profile shows hundreds of thousands of clones, about 82% of them singletons. The specimen sequenced was PBMCs or T cells enriched from blood (not recorded which). The receptor source for this set is a woman between 50 and 59 years old who had recovered from COVID-19. Each CDR3 is given with its conserved first and last residue. Each record gives: J gene, clone size, CDR3 length, V gene, D gene, CDR3 protein, CDR3 DNA. The D gene is left open where the match is weak. A row's size may be missing; if present it is once, few, many or a size class.

TRBJ1-2 | NA | 14 | TRBV18 | NA | CASSPQGIFYGYTF | TGTGCCAGCTCACCTCAGGGGATTTTCTATGGCTACACCTTC
TRBJ2-1 | NA | 18 | TRBV14 | TRBD2 | CASSQGGLRAGPYNEQFF | TGTGCCAGCAGCCAAGGGGGCCTTCGAGCGGGGCCGTACAATGAGCAGTTCTTC
TRBJ1-5 | few | 16 | TRBV4-3 | TRBD1 | CASSQGTGGGNQPQHF | TGCGCCAGCAGCCAAGGGACAGGGGGCGGCAATCAGCCCCAGCATTTT
TRBJ2-1 | NA | 16 | TRBV28 | TRBD2 | CASTEPKWREGNEQFF | TGTGCCAGCACCGAACCTAAGTGGCGGGAGGGTAATGAGCAGTTCTTC
TRBJ1-1 | NA | 15 | TRBV6-2/TRBV6-3 | NA | CASSPRGSVNTEAFF | TGTGCCAGCAGTCCCAGGGGATCGGTGAACACTGAAGCTTTCTTT
TRBJ2-1 | NA | 11 | TRBV2 | NA | CASSEVGAEFF | TGTGCCAGCAGTGAAGTAGGAGCGGAGTTCTTC
TRBJ2-7 | NA | 15 | TRBV19 | NA | CASSIRAGSSYEQYF | TGTGCCAGTAGTATTAGGGCGGGAAGCTCCTACGAGCAGTACTTC
TRBJ1-6 | NA | 17 | TRBV27 | NA | CASSSGGTYTLGSPLHF | TGTGCCAGCAGTTCGGGGGGGACATACACTCTTGGTTCACCCCTCCACTTT
TRBJ2-1 | NA | 15 | TRBV28 | TRBD2 | CASSPGGSSYNEQFF | TGTGCCAGTTCTCCGGGAGGAAGCTCCTACAATGAGCAGTTCTTC
TRBJ1-2 | NA | 14 | TRBV3-1/TRBV3-2 | NA | CASSQPSGKHGYTF | TGTGCCAGCAGCCAACCTTCGGGAAAGCATGGCTACACCTTC
TRBJ2-7 | NA | 11 | TRBV28 | NA | CASTQGYKQYF | TGTGCCAGCACTCAGGGGTACAAGCAGTACTTC
TRBJ2-7 | NA | 15 | TRBV27 | TRBD2 | CASSPRTSGNYEQYF | TGTGCCAGCAGTCCTCGGACTAGCGGGAACTACGAGCAGTACTTC
TRBJ1-2 | NA | 15 | TRBV7-3 | TRBD1 | CASSLSGQGASSYTF | TGTGCCAGCAGCTTATCGGGACAGGGGGCCTCCTCCTACACCTTC
TRBJ2-1 | once | 16 | TRBV6-2/TRBV6-3 | NA | CASSRVPGTQYNEQFF | TGTGCCAGCAGTAGGGTCCCTGGGACACAGTACAATGAGCAGTTCTTC
TRBJ2-7 | NA | 13 | TRBV19 | NA | CASSIRDSYEQYF | TGTGCCAGTAGTATCCGGGACTCCTACGAGCAGTACTTC
TRBJ2-3 | NA | 12 | TRBV7-2 | NA | CASSPGMDTQYF | TGTGCCAGCAGTCCAGGGATGGATACGCAGTATTTT
TRBJ2-2 | NA | 16 | TRBV7-3 | TRBD2 | CASSLQRGGPSGELFF | TGTGCCAGCAGCTTACAGCGGGGGGGCCCCTCCGGGGAGCTGTTTTTT
TRBJ1-1 | NA | 14 | TRBV19 | TRBD1 | CASSIKTGITEAFF | TGTGCCAGTAGTATTAAGACAGGGATAACTGAAGCTTTCTTT
TRBJ1-4 | once | 14 | TRBV6-5 | TRBD1 | CASKPGQANEKLFF | TGTGCCAGCAAACCGGGACAGGCGAATGAAAAACTGTTTTTT
TRBJ1-6 | NA | 14 | TRBV27 | NA | CASSLAPYNSPLHF | TGTGCCAGCAGTTTAGCGCCCTATAATTCACCCCTCCACTTT
TRBJ2-1 | NA | 15 | TRBV18 | NA | CASSPAAVTYNEQFF | TGTGCCAGCTCACCAGCGGCAGTTACCTACAATGAGCAGTTCTTC
TRBJ2-1 | NA | 15 | TRBV9 | TRBD2 | CASSTTSGRVYEQFF | TGTGCCAGCAGCACTACTAGCGGGAGGGTCTATGAGCAGTTCTTC
TRBJ1-3 | NA | 14 | TRBV19 | NA | CASRYGGSGNTIYF | TGTGCCAGTAGGTACGGGGGTTCTGGAAACACCATATATTTT
TRBJ1-3 | NA | 13 | TRBV19 | NA | CASSSAAGNTIYF | TGTGCCAGTAGTTCGGCGGCAGGAAACACCATATATTTT
TRBJ2-7 | NA | 11 | TRBV6-2/TRBV6-3 | NA | CASSYLYEQYF | TGTGCCAGCAGTTACCTCTACGAGCAGTACTTC
TRBJ2-1 | NA | 14 | TRBV19 | TRBD1 | CASSIDMGRGRQFF | TGTGCCAGTAGTATAGATATGGGCAGGGGGCGGCAGTTCTTC
TRBJ2-3 | once | 14 | TRBV5-1 | NA | CASSLDRSEDTQYF | TGCGCCAGCAGCTTGGACAGGAGTGAAGATACGCAGTATTTT
TRBJ1-5 | NA | 18 | TRBV7-9 | NA | CASSRAPGGTGSNQPQHF | TGTGCCAGCAGCCGGGCTCCCGGAGGGACGGGTAGCAATCAGCCCCAGCATTTT
TRBJ1-2 | NA | 13 | TRBV21-1 | NA | CASSKIANYGYTF | TGTGCCAGCAGCAAAATAGCTAACTATGGCTACACCTTC
TRBJ1-2 | NA | 13 | TRBV3-1/TRBV3-2 | NA | CASSPLDSYGYTF | TGTGCCAGCAGCCCTCTGGACAGCTATGGCTACACCTTC
TRBJ1-4 | NA | 17 | TRBV4-1 | NA | CASSQKGDTRWSEKLFF | TGCGCCAGCAGCCAAAAAGGGGACACAAGATGGAGTGAAAAACTGTTTTTT
TRBJ2-7 | NA | 14 | TRBV4-1 | TRBD1 | CASSLRDRGNEQYF | TGCGCCAGCAGCCTCCGGGACAGAGGCAACGAGCAGTACTTC
TRBJ2-1 | NA | 14 | TRBV4-3 | NA | CASSRRGSYNEQFF | TGCGCCAGCAGTAGGAGGGGCTCCTACAATGAGCAGTTCTTC
TRBJ2-1 | NA | 15 | TRBV7-3 | NA | CASSLNSLGGYEQFF | TGTGCCAGCAGCTTAAATTCCCTAGGAGGCTATGAGCAGTTCTTC
TRBJ1-1 | NA | 16 | TRBV6-2/TRBV6-3 | TRBD1 | CASSPGQGAVDTEAFF | TGTGCCAGCAGCCCGGGACAGGGGGCCGTCGACACTGAAGCTTTCTTT
TRBJ1-4 | NA | 14 | TRBV18 | NA | CASSPPSGREKLFF | TGTGCCAGCTCACCACCGTCCGGGAGAGAAAAACTGTTTTTT
TRBJ2-7 | NA | 11 | TRBV6-5 | NA | CAAGFREEQYF | TGTGCCGCAGGGTTTCGAGAAGAGCAGTACTTC
TRBJ2-1 | NA | 19 | TRBV18 | TRBD2 | CASSTPTSGGRSSYNEQFF | TGTGCCAGCTCAACCCCGACTAGCGGGGGCCGAAGCTCCTACAATGAGCAGTTCTTC
TRBJ2-1 | NA | 19 | TRBV3-1/TRBV3-2 | TRBD2 | CASSQAGGRLTLSYNEQFF | TGTGCCAGCAGCCAAGCGGGGGGGCGTCTGACGCTCTCCTACAATGAGCAGTTCTTC
TRBJ2-7 | few | 12 | TRBV9 | NA | CASSVVPSNDEF | TGTGCCAGCAGCGTAGTCCCCTCAAACGATGAGTTC
TRBJ2-7 | NA | 13 | TRBV28 | NA | CASSLLRNYEQYF | TGTGCCAGCAGTTTACTGCGGAACTACGAGCAGTACTTC
TRBJ2-7 | NA | 14 | TRBV5-4 | TRBD2 | CASSLTSGVGEQYF | TGTGCCAGCAGCCTGACTAGCGGGGTTGGGGAGCAGTACTTC
TRBJ2-2 | once | 15 | TRBV5-4 | TRBD1 | CASSPWTGGTGELFF | TGTGCCAGCAGCCCCTGGACAGGGGGCACCGGGGAGCTGTTTTTT
TRBJ1-1 | NA | 14 | TRBV9 | NA | CASSVSYRNTEAFF | TGTGCCAGCAGCGTATCGTACAGGAACACTGAAGCTTTCTTT
TRBJ1-3 | NA | 13 | TRBV21-1 | NA | CASKQGNLRTIYF | TGTGCCAGTAAACAGGGAAATCTGCGGACCATATATTTT
TRBJ1-5 | once | 17 | TRBV4-1 | NA | CASSQDGGGIGNQPQHF | TGCGCCAGCAGCCAAGATGGTGGGGGCATAGGCAATCAGCCCCAGCATTTT
TRBJ2-5 | NA | 18 | TRBV7-2 | TRBD2 | CASSWGPIAGGLSKTQYF | TGTGCCAGCAGCTGGGGACCCATAGCGGGGGGGCTCTCGAAGACCCAGTACTTC
TRBJ1-4 | NA | 16 | TRBV30 | NA | CAWSLGRRGTNEKLFF | TGTGCCTGGAGTCTGGGGCGGAGGGGAACTAATGAAAAACTGTTTTTT
TRBJ2-7 | NA | 15 | TRBV6-5 | TRBD2 | CASSYSGTRFNEQYF | TGTGCCAGCAGTTACTCCGGGACTAGATTTAACGAGCAGTACTTC
TRBJ1-1 | few | 11 | TRBV12-5 | NA | CASGLNTEAFF | TGTGCTAGTGGCCTAAACACTGAAGCTTTCTTT
TRBJ1-2 | few | 14 | TRBV24-1 | NA | CATSDPQGDYGYTF | TGTGCCACCAGTGATCCACAGGGAGACTATGGCTACACCTTC